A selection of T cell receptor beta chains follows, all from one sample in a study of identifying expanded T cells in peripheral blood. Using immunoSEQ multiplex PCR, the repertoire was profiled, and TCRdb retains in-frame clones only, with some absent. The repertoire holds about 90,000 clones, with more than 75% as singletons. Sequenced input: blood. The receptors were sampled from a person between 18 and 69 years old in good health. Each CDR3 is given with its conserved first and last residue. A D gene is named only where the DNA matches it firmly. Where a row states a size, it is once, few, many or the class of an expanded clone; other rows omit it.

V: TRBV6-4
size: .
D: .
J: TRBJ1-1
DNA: TGTGCCAGCCGCCGGGGTCGTGAAGCTTTCTTT
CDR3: CASRRGREAFF

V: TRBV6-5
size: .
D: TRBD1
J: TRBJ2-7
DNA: TGTGCCAGCAGTTACTGGGACAGGGGCGAGCAGTACTTC
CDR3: CASSYWDRGEQYF

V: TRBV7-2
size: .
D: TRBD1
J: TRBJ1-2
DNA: TGTGCCAGCAGCCCCCGACAGGGACAGAACTATGGCTACACCTTC
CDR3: CASSPRQGQNYGYTF

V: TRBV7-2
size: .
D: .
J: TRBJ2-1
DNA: TGTGCCAGCAGCTTAGATGGCTATCTTGAGCAGTTCTTC
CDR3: CASSLDGYLEQFF

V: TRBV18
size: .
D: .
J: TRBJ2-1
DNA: TGTGCCAGCTCACCAGTACTGTGGGAGAACCCTGGCAATGAGCAGTTCTTC
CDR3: CASSPVLWENPGNEQFF

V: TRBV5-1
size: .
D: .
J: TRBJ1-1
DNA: TGCGCCAGCAAAAACCAGGGGTATCTGACTGAAGCTTTCTTT
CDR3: CASKNQGYLTEAFF

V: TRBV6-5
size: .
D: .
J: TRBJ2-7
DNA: TGTGCCAGCAGTTACTCGATGTCATACGAGCAGTACTTC
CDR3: CASSYSMSYEQYF

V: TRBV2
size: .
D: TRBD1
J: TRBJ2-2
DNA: TGTGCCAGCAGTGAAGGGGGGACAGCCGGGGAGCTGTTTTTT
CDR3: CASSEGGTAGELFF

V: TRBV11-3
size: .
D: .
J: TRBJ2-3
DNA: TGTGCCAGCAGCTTAGGGCTGATTTATGGCGGAGATACGCAGTATTTT
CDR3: CASSLGLIYGGDTQYF

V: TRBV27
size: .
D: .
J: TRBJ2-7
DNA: TGTGCCAGCAGTTCCGGGTTCGTCCCCTCCGAGCAGTACTTC
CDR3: CASSSGFVPSEQYF

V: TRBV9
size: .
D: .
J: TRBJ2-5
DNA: TGTGCCAGCAGCGGAGGACAGACGAGCCAAGAGACCCAGTACTTC
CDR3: CASSGGQTSQETQYF

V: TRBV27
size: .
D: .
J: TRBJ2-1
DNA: TGTGCCAGCAGTTTTAGTACTTTGGGGGCCAATGAGCAGTTCTTC
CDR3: CASSFSTLGANEQFF

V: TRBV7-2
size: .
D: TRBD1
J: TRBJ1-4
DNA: TGTGCCAGCAGCTTCGCCGGGACAGGGGGCGAAAAACTGTTTTTT
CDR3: CASSFAGTGGEKLFF

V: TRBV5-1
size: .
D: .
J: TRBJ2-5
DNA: TGCGCCAGCAGCTTTTGGGGTTCGTCGTTGGAGACCCAGTACTTC
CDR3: CASSFWGSSLETQYF

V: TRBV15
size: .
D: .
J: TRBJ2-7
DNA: TGTGCCACCAGCAGATGGGGGACCTACGAGCAGTACTTC
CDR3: CATSRWGTYEQYF

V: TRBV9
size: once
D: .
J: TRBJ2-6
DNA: TGTGCCAGCAGCGTAGAGGGAGCCGGGGCCAACGTCCTGACTTTC
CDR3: CASSVEGAGANVLTF

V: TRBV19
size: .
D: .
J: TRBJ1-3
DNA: TGTGCCAGTAGTATCGTAGGGGGATCTGGAAACACCATATATTTT
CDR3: CASSIVGGSGNTIYF

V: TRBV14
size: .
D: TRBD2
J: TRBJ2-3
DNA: TGTGCCAGCAGCCAAGTTCTCGGACTAGTTGGAGATACGCAGTATTTT
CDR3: CASSQVLGLVGDTQYF

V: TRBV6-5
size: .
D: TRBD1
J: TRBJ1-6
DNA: TGTGCCAGCAGCGATGGACAGGGTGCTAATTCACCCCTCCACTTT
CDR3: CASSDGQGANSPLHF

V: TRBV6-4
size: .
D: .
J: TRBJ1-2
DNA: TGTGCCAGCAGTGGGGGCGATCTCTATGGCTACACCTTC
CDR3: CASSGGDLYGYTF

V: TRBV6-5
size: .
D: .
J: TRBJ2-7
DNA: TGTGCCAGCAGTTATAATCTCTACGAGCAGTACTTC
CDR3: CASSYNLYEQYF

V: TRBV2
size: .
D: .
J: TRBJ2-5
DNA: TGTGCCAGCAGTGCCTACAGGGGAGGAGAGACCCAGTACTTC
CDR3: CASSAYRGGETQYF

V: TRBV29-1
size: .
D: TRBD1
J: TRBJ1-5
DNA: TGCAGCGTGCTCCTCGACAGGGGGCTTCCCCAGCATTTT
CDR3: CSVLLDRGLPQHF

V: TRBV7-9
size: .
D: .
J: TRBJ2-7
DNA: TGTGCCAGCAGCTCAGAATACGAGCAGTACTTC
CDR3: CASSSEYEQYF

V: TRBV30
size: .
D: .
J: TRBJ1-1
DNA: TGTGCCTGGATCACCCAGGTCCAAGGAACTGAAGCTTTCTTT
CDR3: CAWITQVQGTEAFF

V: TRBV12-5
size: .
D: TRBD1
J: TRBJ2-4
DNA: TGTGCTAGTGGTTTGGTACAGGGACAGGGGCCTCCGGGAGCCAAAAACATTCAGTACTTC
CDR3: CASGLVQGQGPPGAKNIQYF

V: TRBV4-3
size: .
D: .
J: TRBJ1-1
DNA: TGCGCCAGCAGCCAAGATTTGGGTCCGAACACTGAAGCTTTCTTT
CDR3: CASSQDLGPNTEAFF

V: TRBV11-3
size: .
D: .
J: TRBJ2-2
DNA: TGTGCCAGCAGCTTAGTGAGGACCCTAAACACCGGGGAGCTGTTTTTT
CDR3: CASSLVRTLNTGELFF

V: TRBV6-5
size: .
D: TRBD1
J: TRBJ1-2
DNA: TGTGCCAGCAGTTACTCGAGACAGGGGAACTATGGCTACACCTTC
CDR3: CASSYSRQGNYGYTF

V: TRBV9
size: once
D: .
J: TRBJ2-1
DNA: TGTGCCAGCAGCAGGACAGTGGACTACAATGAGCAGTTCTTC
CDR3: CASSRTVDYNEQFF

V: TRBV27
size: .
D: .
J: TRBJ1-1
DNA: TGTGCCAGCAGCTCTACCTGGACAGTTCTTAACACTGAAGCTTTCTTT
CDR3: CASSSTWTVLNTEAFF

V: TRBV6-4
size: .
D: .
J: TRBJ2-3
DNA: TGTGCCAGCAGCCACCCGGGCAGGGGCACAGATACGCAGTATTTT
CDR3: CASSHPGRGTDTQYF

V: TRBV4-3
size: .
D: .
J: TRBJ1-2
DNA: TGCGCCAGCAGCCAAGAACGGGGGCGCAACTATGGCTACACCTTC
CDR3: CASSQERGRNYGYTF

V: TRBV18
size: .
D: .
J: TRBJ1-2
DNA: TGTGCCAGCTCACCACCTACAGTCTATGGCTACACCTTC
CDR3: CASSPPTVYGYTF

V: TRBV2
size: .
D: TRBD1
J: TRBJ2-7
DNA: TGTGCCAGCCGGGACAGGGGCTACGAGCAGTACTTC
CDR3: CASRDRGYEQYF